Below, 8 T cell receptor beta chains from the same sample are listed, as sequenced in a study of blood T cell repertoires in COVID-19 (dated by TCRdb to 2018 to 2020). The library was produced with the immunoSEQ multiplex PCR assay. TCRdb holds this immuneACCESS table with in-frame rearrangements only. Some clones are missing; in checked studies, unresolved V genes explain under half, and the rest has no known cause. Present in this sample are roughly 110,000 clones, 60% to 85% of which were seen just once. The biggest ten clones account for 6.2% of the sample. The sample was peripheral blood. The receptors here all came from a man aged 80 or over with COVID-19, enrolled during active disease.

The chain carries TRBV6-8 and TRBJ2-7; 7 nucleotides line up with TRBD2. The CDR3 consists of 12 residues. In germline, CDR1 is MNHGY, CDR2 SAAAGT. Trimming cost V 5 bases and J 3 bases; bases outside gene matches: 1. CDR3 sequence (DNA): TGTGCCAGCAGTGGCGGGAGCTACGAGCAGTACTTC. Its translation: CASSGGSYEQYF.

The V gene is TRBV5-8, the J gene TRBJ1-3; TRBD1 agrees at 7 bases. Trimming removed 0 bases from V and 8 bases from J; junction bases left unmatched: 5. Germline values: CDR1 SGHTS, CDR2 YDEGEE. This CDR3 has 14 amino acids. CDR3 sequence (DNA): TGTGCCAGCAGCTTGGGGTACAGGGGAGACACCATATATTTT. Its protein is CASSLGYRGDTIYF.

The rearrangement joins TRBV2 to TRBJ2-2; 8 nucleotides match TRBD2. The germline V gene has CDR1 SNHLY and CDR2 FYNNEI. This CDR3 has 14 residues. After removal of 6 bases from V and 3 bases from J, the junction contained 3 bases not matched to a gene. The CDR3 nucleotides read TGTGCCAGCAGGGCACTAGCGGACACCGGGGAGCTGTTTTTT. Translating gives CASRALADTGELFF.

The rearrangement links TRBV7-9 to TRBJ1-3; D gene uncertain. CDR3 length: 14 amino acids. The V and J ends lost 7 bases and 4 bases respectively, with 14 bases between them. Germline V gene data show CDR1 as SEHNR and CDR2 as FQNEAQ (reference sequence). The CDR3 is CASTLSSSGNTIYF. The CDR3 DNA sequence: TGTGCCAGCACCCTATCTTCTTCGGGAAACACCATATATTTT. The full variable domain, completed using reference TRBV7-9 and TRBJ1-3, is DTGVSQNPRHKITKRGQNVTFRCDPISEHNRLYWYRQTLGQGPEFLTYFQNEAQLEKSRLLSDRFSAERPKGSFSTLEIQRTEQGDSAMYLCASTLSSSGNTIYFGEGSWLTVV.

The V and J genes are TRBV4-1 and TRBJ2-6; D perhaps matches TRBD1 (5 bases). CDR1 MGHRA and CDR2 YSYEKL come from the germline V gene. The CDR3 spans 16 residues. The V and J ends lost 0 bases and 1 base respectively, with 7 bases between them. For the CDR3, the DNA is TGCGCCAGCAGCCAAGAAGGGGTTTCTGGGGCCAACGTCCTGACTTTC. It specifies CASSQEGVSGANVLTF.

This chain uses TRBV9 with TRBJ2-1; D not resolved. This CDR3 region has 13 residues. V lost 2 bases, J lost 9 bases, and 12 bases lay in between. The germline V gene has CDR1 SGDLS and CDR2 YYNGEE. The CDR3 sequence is CASSVGVAGEQFF. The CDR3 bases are TGTGCCAGCAGCGTCGGAGTAGCCGGTGAGCAGTTCTTC.

In DNA form, the CDR3 reads TGTGCCAGCAGCCTGATCCAGAACTGGGGGGCTGGGGCCAACGTCCTGACTTTC. It specifies CASSLIQNWGAGANVLTF. The gene calls are TRBV5-6 and TRBJ2-6; TRBD2 is a possible D gene (6 bases). This CDR3 comprises 18 residues. Germline loops: CDR1 SGHDT, CDR2 YYEEEE. Trimming left V 4 bases short and J 2 bases short, with 19 bases between.

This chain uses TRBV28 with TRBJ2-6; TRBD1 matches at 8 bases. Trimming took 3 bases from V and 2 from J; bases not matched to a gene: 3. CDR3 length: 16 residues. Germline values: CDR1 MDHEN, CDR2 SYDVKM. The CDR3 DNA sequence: TGTGCCAGCAGTTTCCCGGACAGGGCTGGGGCCAACGTCCTGACTTTC. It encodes CASSFPDRAGANVLTF.